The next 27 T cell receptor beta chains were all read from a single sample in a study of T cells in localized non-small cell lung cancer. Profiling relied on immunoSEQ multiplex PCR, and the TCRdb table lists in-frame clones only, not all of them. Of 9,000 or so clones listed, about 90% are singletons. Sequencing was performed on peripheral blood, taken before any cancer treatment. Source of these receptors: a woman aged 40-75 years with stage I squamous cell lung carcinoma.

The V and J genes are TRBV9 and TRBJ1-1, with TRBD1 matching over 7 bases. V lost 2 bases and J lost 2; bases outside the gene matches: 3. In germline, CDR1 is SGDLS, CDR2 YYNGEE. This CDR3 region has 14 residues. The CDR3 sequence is CASSVRGDNTEAFF. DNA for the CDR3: TGTGCCAGCAGCGTCAGGGGGGATAACACTGAAGCTTTCTTT.

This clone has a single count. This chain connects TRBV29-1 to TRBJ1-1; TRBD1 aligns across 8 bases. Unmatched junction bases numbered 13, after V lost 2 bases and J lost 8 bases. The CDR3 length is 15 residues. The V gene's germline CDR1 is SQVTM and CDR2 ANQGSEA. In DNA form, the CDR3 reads TGCAGCGTTGAATCTCGTAGCAGGGGGCACTCGGAAGCTTTCTTT. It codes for CSVESRSRGHSEAFF. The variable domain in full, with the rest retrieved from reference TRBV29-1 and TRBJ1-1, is SAVISQKPSRDICQRGTSLTIQCQVDSQVTMMFWYRQQPGQSLTLIATANQGSEATYESGFVIDKFPISRPNLTFSTLTVSNMSPEDSSIYLCSVESRSRGHSEAFFGQGTRLTVV.

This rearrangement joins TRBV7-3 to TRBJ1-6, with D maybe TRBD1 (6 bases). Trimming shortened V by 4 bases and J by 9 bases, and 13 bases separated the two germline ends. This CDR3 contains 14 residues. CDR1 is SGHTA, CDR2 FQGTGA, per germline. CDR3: CASSSTGWGSPLHF. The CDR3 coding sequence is TGTGCCAGCAGCTCAACAGGGTGGGGTTCACCCCTCCACTTT.

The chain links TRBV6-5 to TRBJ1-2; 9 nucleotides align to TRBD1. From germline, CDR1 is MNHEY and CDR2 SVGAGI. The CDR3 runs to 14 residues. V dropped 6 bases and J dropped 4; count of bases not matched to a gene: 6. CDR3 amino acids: CASSRTGAAYGYTF. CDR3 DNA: TGTGCCAGCAGCAGGACAGGGGCGGCCTATGGCTACACCTTC.

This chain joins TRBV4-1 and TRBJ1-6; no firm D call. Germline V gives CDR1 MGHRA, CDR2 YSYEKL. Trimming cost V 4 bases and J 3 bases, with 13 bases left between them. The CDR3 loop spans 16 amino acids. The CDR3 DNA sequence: TGCGCCAGCAGCCTAGGTGTGAACGTCTATAATTCACCCCTCCACTTT. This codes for CASSLGVNVYNSPLHF.

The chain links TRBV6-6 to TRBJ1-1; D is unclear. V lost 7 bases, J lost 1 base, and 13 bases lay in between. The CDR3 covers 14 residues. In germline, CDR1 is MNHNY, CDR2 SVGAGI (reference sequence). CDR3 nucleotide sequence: TGTGCCAGCATTCGGGTTCCGGGGAACACTGAAGCTTTCTTT. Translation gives CASIRVPGNTEAFF.

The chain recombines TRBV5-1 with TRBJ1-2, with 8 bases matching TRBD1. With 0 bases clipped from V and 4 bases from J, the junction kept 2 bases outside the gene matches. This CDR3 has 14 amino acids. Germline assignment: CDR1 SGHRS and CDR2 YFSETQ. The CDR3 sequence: CASSLGTGSYGYTF. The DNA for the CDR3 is TGCGCCAGCAGCTTGGGGACAGGGAGCTATGGCTACACCTTC.

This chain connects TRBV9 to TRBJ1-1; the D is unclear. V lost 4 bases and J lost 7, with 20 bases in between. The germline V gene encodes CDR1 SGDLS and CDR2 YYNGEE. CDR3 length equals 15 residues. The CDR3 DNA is TGTGCCAGCAGCCCAACTATGGACCCGCGTGGTGAAGCTTTCTTT. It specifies CASSPTMDPRGEAFF.

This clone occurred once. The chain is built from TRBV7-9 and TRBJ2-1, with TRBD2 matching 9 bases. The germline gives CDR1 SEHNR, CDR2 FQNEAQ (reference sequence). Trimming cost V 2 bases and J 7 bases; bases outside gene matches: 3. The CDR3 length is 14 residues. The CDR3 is CASSLSGGLNEQFF. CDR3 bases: TGTGCCAGCAGCTTAAGCGGGGGGCTTAATGAGCAGTTCTTC.

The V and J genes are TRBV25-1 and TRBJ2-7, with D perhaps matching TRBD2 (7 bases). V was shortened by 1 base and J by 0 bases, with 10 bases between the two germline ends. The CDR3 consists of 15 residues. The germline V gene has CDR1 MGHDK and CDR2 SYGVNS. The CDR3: CASSESGGFSYEQYF. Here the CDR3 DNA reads TGTGCCAGCAGTGAATCGGGGGGCTTCTCCTACGAGCAGTACTTC.

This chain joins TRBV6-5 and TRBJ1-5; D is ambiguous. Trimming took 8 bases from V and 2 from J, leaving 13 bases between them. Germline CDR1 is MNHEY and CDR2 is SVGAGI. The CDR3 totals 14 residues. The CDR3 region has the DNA TGTGCCAGCCGAGGATCTTCGGGCAATCAGCCCCAGCATTTT. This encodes CASRGSSGNQPQHF.

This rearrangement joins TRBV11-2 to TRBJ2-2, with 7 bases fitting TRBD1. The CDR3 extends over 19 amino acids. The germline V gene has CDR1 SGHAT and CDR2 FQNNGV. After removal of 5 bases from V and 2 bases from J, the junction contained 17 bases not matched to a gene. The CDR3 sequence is CASSPRSKTGTANTGELFF. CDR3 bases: TGTGCCAGCAGCCCCCGTTCTAAGACAGGGACGGCTAACACCGGGGAGCTGTTTTTT.

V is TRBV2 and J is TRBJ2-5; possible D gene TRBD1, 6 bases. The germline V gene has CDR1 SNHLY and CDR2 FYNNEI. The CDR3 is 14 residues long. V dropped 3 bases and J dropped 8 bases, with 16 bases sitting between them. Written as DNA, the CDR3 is TGTGCCAGCAGTGAGGGGGCAGTAGGAGAAACCCAGTACTTC. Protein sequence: CASSEGAVGETQYF.

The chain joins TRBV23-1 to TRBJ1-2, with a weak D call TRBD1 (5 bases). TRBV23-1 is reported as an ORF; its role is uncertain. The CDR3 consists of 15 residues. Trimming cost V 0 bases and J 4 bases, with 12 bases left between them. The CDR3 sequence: CASSQSGTEVYGYTF. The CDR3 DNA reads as TGCGCCAGCAGTCAATCGGGGACGGAAGTCTATGGCTACACCTTC.

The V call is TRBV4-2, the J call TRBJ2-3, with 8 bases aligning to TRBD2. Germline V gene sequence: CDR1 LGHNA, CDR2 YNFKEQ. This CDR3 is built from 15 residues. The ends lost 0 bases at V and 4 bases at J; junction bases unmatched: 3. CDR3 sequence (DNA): TGTGCCAGCAGCCAAGATCGCGGGGGGTCAGATACGCAGTATTTT. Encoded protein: CASSQDRGGSDTQYF.

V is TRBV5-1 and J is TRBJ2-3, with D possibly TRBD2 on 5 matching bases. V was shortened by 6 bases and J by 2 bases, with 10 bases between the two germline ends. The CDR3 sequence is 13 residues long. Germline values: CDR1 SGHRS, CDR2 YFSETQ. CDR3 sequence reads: CASIREPTDTQYF. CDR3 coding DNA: TGCGCCAGCATCCGGGAACCCACAGATACGCAGTATTTT. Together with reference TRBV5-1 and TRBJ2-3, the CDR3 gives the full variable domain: KAGVTQTPRYLIKTRGQQVTLSCSPISGHRSVSWYQQTPGQGLQFLFEYFSETQRNKGNFPGRFSGRQFSNSRSEMNVSTLELGDSALYLCASIREPTDTQYFGPGTRLTVL.

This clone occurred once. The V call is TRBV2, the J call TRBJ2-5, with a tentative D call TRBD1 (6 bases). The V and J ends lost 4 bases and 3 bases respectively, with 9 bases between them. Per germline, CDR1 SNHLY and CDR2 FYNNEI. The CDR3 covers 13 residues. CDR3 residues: CASSGTAKETQYF. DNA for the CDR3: TGTGCCAGCAGTGGGACAGCGAAAGAGACCCAGTACTTC.

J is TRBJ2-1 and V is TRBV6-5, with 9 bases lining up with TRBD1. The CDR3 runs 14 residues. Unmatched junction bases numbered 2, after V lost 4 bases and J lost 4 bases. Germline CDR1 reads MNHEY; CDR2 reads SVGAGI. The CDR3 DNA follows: TGTGCCAGCAGTTTGGGGACAGGGTACAATGAGCAGTTCTTC. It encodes CASSLGTGYNEQFF.

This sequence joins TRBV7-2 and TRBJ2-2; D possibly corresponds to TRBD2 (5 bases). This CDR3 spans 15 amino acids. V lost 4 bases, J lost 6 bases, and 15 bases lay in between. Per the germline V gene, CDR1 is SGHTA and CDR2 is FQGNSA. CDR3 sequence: CASSSRGSGAGELFF. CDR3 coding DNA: TGTGCCAGCAGCTCCCGGGGATCCGGGGCCGGGGAGCTGTTTTTT.

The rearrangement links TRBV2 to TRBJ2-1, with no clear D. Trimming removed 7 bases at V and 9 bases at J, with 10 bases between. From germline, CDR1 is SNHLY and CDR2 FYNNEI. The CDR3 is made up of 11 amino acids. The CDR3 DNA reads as TGTGCCAGCAATTCCGGGCCTGAGCAGTTCTTC. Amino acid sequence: CASNSGPEQFF.

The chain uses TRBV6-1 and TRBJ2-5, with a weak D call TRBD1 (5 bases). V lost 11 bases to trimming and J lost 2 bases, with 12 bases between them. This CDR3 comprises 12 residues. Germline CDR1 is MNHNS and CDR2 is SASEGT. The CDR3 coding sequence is TGTGCCTCACTAAGGGGACAAGAGACCCAGTACTTC. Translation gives CASLRGQETQYF.

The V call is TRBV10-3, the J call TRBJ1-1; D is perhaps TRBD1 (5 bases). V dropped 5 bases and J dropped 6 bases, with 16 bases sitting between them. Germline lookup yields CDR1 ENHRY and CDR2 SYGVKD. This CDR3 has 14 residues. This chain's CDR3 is CAISNPQGRAEAFF. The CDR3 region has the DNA TGTGCCATCAGTAACCCCCAGGGACGGGCTGAAGCTTTCTTT.

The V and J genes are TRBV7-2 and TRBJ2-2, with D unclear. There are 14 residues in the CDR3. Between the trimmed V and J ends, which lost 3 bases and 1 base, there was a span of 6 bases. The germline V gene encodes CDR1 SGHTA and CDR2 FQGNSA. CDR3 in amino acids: CASSLSGNTGELFF. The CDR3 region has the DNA TGTGCCAGCAGCTTGTCAGGGAACACCGGGGAGCTGTTTTTT.

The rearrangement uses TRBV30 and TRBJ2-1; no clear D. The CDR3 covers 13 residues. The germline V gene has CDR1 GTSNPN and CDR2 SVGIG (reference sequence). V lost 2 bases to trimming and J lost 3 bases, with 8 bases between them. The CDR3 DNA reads TGTGCCTGGAGTCCGGGTAACTACAATGAGCAGTTCTTC. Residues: CAWSPGNYNEQFF. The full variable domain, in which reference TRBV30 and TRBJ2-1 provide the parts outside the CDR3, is SQTIHQWPATLVQPVGSPLSLECTVEGTSNPNLYWYRQAAGRGLQLLFYSVGIGQISSEVPQNLSASRPQDRQFILSSKKLLLSDSGFYLCAWSPGNYNEQFFGPGTRLTVL.

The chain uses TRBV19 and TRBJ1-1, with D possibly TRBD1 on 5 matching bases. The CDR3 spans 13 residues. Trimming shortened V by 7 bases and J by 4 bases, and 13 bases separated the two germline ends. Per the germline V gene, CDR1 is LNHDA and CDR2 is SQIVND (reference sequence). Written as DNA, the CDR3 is TGTGCCAGTATGAAGGGGTCCGGCACTGAAGCTTTCTTT. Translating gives CASMKGSGTEAFF.

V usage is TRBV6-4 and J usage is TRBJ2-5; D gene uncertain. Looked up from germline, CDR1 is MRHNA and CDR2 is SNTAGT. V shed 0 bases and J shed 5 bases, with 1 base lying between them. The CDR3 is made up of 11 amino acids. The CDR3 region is CASSDSETQYF. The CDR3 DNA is TGTGCCAGCAGTGACTCCGAGACCCAGTACTTC.

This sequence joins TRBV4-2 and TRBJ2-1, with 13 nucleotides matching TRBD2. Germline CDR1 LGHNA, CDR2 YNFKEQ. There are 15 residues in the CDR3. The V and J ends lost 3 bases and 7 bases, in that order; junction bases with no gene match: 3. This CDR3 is CASSHLLAGGNEQFF. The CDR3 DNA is TGTGCCAGCAGCCACCTACTAGCGGGGGGGAATGAGCAGTTCTTC.